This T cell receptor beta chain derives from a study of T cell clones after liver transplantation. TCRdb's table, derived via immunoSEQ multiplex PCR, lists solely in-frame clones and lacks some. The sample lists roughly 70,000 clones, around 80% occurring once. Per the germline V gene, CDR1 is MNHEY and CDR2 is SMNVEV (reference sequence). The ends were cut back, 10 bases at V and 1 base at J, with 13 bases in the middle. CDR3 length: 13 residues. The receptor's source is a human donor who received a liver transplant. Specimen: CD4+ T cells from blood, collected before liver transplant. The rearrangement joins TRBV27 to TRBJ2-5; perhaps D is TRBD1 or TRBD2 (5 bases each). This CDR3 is CATAGTLQETQYF. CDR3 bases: TGTGCCACAGCTGGGACCCTCCAAGAGACCCAGTACTTC.